The 3 T cell receptor beta chains in this list originate from one sample, sequenced in a study of blood T cell repertoires in COVID-19. Clones were sequenced by immunoSEQ multiplex PCR, and TCRdb holds only the in-frame ones, with some missing. The sample has under 200,000 clones, over 70% seen once; the top ten hold more than 7%. The sample was peripheral blood. The receptors were gathered from an elderly woman with active or convalescent COVID-19.

The CDR3 sequence: CASTRTPGSSGNTIYF. In DNA form, the CDR3 reads TGTGCCAGCACCAGGACACCGGGCTCCTCTGGAAACACCATATATTTT. This rearrangement joins TRBV9 to TRBJ1-3; D is perhaps TRBD1 (5 bases). CDR1 and CDR2 (germline): SGDLS, YYNGEE. Between the trimmed V and J ends, which lost 6 bases and 0 bases, there was a span of 16 bases. This CDR3 comprises 16 residues.

This clone has just a few counts. This rearrangement joins TRBV19 to TRBJ1-6, with D possibly TRBD1 on 5 matching bases. The CDR3 is 14 amino acids. From germline, CDR1 is LNHDA and CDR2 SQIVND (reference sequence). V was trimmed by 4 bases and J by 8 bases, leaving 12 bases between them. CDR3 loop: CASSSTGDYSPLHF. The CDR3 coding sequence is TGTGCCAGTAGTAGCACCGGGGACTATTCACCCCTCCACTTT. The full variable domain, with the rest looked up from reference TRBV19 and TRBJ1-6, is DGGITQSPKYLFRKEGQNVTLSCEQNLNHDAMYWYRQDPGQGLRLIYYSQIVNDFQKGDIAEGYSVSREKKESFPLTVTSAQKNPTAFYLCASSSTGDYSPLHFGNGTRLTVT.

The V and J genes are TRBV18 and TRBJ2-7; perhaps TRBD2 as D (6 bases). Trimming removed 0 bases at V and 3 bases at J, with 15 bases between. Germline assignment: CDR1 KGHSH and CDR2 LQKENI. The CDR3 spans 16 residues. The CDR3 is CASSPPGSRGIYEQYF. The CDR3, as DNA: TGTGCCAGCTCACCACCAGGATCCCGGGGGATCTACGAGCAGTACTTC.